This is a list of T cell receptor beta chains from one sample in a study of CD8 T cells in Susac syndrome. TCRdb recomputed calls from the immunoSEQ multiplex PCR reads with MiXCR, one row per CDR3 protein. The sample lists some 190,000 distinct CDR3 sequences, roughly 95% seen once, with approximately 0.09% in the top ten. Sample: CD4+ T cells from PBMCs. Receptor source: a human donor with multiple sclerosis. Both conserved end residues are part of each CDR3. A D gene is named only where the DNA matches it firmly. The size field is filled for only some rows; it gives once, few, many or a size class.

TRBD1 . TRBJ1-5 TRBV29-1 TGCAGCGTCAAGACAGGGGGGGGCAATCAGCCCCAGCATTTT CSVKTGGGNQPQHF
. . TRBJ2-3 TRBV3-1 TGTGCCAGCAGCCCCGGGGGACGCGGGGCAGATACGCAGTATTTT CASSPGGRGADTQYF
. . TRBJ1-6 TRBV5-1 TGCGCCAGCAGAACCGGGACGGATTCACCCCTCCACTTT CASRTGTDSPLHF
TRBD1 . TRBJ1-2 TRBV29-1 TGCAGCGTTGGCCCGGGACAGGGGGGTGGCTACACCTTC CSVGPGQGGGYTF
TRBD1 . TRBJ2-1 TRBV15 TGTGCCACCAGCGGTGGGACAGCCCAGTTCTTC CATSGGTAQFF
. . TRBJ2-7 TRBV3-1 TGTGCCAGCAGCCAACTAGCGAGCTCCTACGAGCAGTACTTC CASSQLASSYEQYF
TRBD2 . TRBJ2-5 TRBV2 TGTGCCAGCAGTGAAGCCCGACTAGCATGGGAGACCCAGTACTTC CASSEARLAWETQYF
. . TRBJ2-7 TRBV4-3 TGCGCCAGCAGCCAAGATAACGCAGACTCCTACGAGCAGTACTTC CASSQDNADSYEQYF
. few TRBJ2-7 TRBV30 TGTGCCTGGAGCGCCGGCCAGCCCGGGCGCTACGAGCAGTACTTC CAWSAGQPGRYEQYF
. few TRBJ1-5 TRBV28 TGTGCCAGCAGTTTAGACAATAGCAATCAGCCCCAGCATTTT CASSLDNSNQPQHF
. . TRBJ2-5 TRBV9 TGTGCCACCAAGACGAGGGGTGGAATAGGGGAAGTCCACCGGACCCAGTACTTC CATKTRGGIGEVHRTQYF
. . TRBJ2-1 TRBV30 TGTGCCTGGAGTCCGGCGGTCTCCTACAATGAGCAGTTCTTC CAWSPAVSYNEQFF
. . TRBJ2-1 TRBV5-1 TGCGCCAGCAGCCAAGGATTGGGGGAGAGGTTCTTC CASSQGLGERFF
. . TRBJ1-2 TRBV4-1 TGCGCCAGCAGCCAAGGCGCAGGGGACTATGGCTACACCTTC CASSQGAGDYGYTF
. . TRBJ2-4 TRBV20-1 TGCAGTGCTACAGGGTTCGGGGTATACATTCAGTACTTC CSATGFGVYIQYF
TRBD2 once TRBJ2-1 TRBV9 TGTGCCAGCAGCGTAGGGTCTAGCGGGGATAATGAGCAGTTCTTC CASSVGSSGDNEQFF
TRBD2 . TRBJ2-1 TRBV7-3 TGTGCCAGCAGCTGGGGTCGAGCGGGGGCAAATGAGCAGTTCTTC CASSWGRAGANEQFF
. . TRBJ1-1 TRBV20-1 TGCAGTGCTAGATCGTTGAACACTGAAGCTTTCTTT CSARSLNTEAFF
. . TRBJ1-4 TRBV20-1 TGCAGTGCGGGGGAGCGGAATGAAAAACTGTTTTTT CSAGERNEKLFF
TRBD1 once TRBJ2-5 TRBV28 TGTGCCAGCAGTTTCAGGACAGGGATGCAGACCCAGTACTTC CASSFRTGMQTQYF
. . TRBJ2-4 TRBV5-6 TGTGCCAGCAGCTTGAGTCAGCCAAACATTCAGTACTTC CASSLSQPNIQYF
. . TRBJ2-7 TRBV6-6 TGTGCCAGCAGTTCCCCAGCAGGCGAGCAGTACTTC CASSSPAGEQYF
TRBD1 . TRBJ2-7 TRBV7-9 TGTGCCAGCAGCTTTCGTGGGACAGGGGGCTCCGAGCAGTACTTC CASSFRGTGGSEQYF
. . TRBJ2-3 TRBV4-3 TGCGCCAGCAGCCAGGAATACAGGGCGCAAGATACGCAGTATTTT CASSQEYRAQDTQYF
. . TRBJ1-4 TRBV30 TGTGCCTGGAGTGTGCCAGGGATTGAAAAACTGTTTTTT CAWSVPGIEKLFF
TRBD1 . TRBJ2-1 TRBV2 TGTGCCAGCAGTGCCCGGCTGGGGACAGCCCAGTTCTTC CASSARLGTAQFF
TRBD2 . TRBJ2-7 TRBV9 TGTGCCAGCAGCGTAGATGCTAGCGGGTTAAGCGAGCAGTACTTC CASSVDASGLSEQYF
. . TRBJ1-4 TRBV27 TGTGCCAGCAGTCGAAGCAGGGCTTTTAGTGAAAAACTGTTTTTT CASSRSRAFSEKLFF
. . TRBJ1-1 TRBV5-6 TGTGCCAGCAGCTTGTCGAGGGGAAAAGCTTTCTTT CASSLSRGKAFF
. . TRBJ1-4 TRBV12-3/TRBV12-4 TGTGCCAGCAGTCCGAAAAATGAAAAACTGTTTTTT CASSPKNEKLFF
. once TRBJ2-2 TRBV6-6 TGTGCCAGCATCTTGAGTACGAACACCGGGGAGCTGTTTTTT CASILSTNTGELFF
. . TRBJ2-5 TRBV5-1 TGCGCCAGCAGCGGTTGGTACCAAGAGACCCAGTACTTC CASSGWYQETQYF
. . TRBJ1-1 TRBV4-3 TGCGCCAGCAGCCAAAGAGAGGGGAACACTGAAGCTTTCTTT CASSQREGNTEAFF
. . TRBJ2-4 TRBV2 TGTGCCAGCAGTGAAGGGCTTTGGCTAGCCAAAAACATTCAGTACTTC CASSEGLWLAKNIQYF
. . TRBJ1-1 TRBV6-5 TGTGCCAGCAGGAGTGGGGTACCTGAAGCTTTCTTT CASRSGVPEAFF
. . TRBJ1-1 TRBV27 TGTGCCAGCAGTTGGAGGGGGAACACTGAAGCTTTCTTT CASSWRGNTEAFF
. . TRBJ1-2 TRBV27 TGTGCCAGCAGTGATACTTACCCCTATGGCTACACCTTC CASSDTYPYGYTF